This T cell receptor (beta chain) was documented in a study of blood T cell repertoires in COVID-19. On the study more broadly: Spain, Italy and the United States supplied samples that represented acute and convalescent COVID-19. T cells, B-cell-depleted T cells, or PBMCs provided the cDNA or gDNA that served as material.

In the source study's methods: It was from reference gene primer amplification that nucleated cell counts were estimated. Only in-frame clones appear in the TCRdb table, and some are missing; sequencing was by immunoSEQ multiplex PCR. V and J calls and clone size follow that table, whereas D and trimming were derived from the DNA. Of about 250,000 clones in the sample, 83% were seen once. CDR1 and CDR2 (germline): SGDLS, YYNGEE. The ends were cut back, 0 bases at V and 2 bases at J, with 11 bases in the middle. The CDR3 totals 16 residues. The receptor comes from a man of 80 years or more with acute or convalescent COVID-19. This rearrangement joins TRBV9 to TRBJ1-4, with a possible D match to TRBD1 (6 bases). Specimen: peripheral blood. CDR3 protein: CASSVEVRGTNEKLFF. As DNA, the CDR3 is TGTGCCAGCAGCGTAGAGGTCAGGGGTACTAATGAAAAACTGTTTTTT.